Each of the 7 T cell receptor beta chains below was sequenced from the same sample in a study of blood T cell repertoires in COVID-19. The assay was immunoSEQ multiplex PCR, and TCRdb's table has in-frame clones only and misses some. The sample has hundreds of thousands of clones; about 91% are singletons. Input material: PBMCs or T cells enriched from blood (not recorded which). The receptor source for this set is a woman aged 18-35 years who had recovered from COVID-19.

The chain combines TRBV15 with TRBJ2-1, with 7 bases that match TRBD2. Germline CDR1 is LNHNV and CDR2 is YYDKDF (reference sequence). The junction had 10 bases not matched to a gene; V was cut back by 5 bases and J by 6 bases. This CDR3 comprises 15 residues. CDR3 nucleotides: TGTGCCACCAGCCCCTCGCGGGGGAGCGGCAATGAGCAGTTCTTC. It yields the protein CATSPSRGSGNEQFF.

This sequence joins TRBV7-2 and TRBJ2-3; no definite D call. CDR1 is SGHTA, CDR2 FQGNSA, per germline. Trimming shortened V by 3 bases and J by 6 bases, and 10 bases separated the two germline ends. This CDR3 has 13 amino acids. CDR3: CASSFSGFDTQYF. For the CDR3, the DNA is TGTGCCAGCAGCTTTTCAGGCTTTGATACGCAGTATTTT.

The chain is built from TRBV13 and TRBJ2-7; possible D gene TRBD1, 5 bases. The CDR3 length is 14 residues. The germline V gene encodes CDR1 PRHDT and CDR2 FYEKMQ (reference sequence). V lost 2 bases, J lost 3 bases, and 11 bases lay in between. CDR3 bases: TGTGCCAGCAGCTTAAGGGGAACAAGCTACGAGCAGTACTTC. It yields the protein CASSLRGTSYEQYF.

The CDR3 region has the DNA TGCAGCGGCCGACTAGAAGAGACCCAGTACTTC. As protein: CSGRLEETQYF. This sequence joins TRBV29-1 and TRBJ2-5; D might be TRBD2 (6 bases). Germline V gene lookup returns CDR1 SQVTM and CDR2 ANQGSEA. The CDR3 has 11 amino acids. With 7 bases removed from V and 3 bases from J, the gap between germline ends came to 9 bases.

Notes on this clone: The missing conserved phenylalanine or tryptophan at the end of this CDR3 makes a read error likely. The DNA is omitted, as the CDR3 cannot be located on it reliably, and the CDR3 follows TCRdb's listing. The chain combines TRBV19 with TRBJ2-7; the D segment call TRBD1 is taken from the table without a DNA check. CDR1 is LNHDA, CDR2 SQIVND, per germline (reference sequence). Including both end residues, the CDR3 is 12 amino acids long. CDR3 region: CASRLFGRTGNI.

On this clone itself: Germline is not matched at one junction end, which may reflect a read error. This CDR3 reads CASREEAGDTDTQYF. As DNA, the CDR3 is TGTGCCAGCAGAGAAGAAGCGGGGGACACAGATACGCAGTATTTT. The chain couples TRBV2 to TRBJ2-3, with 8 positions matching TRBD2. The CDR3 consists of 15 residues. Germline CDR1 SNHLY, CDR2 FYNNEI.

The chain is built from TRBV5-8 and TRBJ1-2, with 7 bases lining up with TRBD1. After removal of 2 bases from V and 8 bases from J, the junction contained 9 bases not matched to a gene. The CDR3 covers 14 residues. In germline, CDR1 is SGHTS, CDR2 YDEGEE. The CDR3 coding sequence is TGTGCCAGCAGCTTTTACAGGGGTCGGAGCGGCTACACCTTC. Protein sequence: CASSFYRGRSGYTF. The full variable domain, rest sourced from reference TRBV5-8 and TRBJ1-2, is EAGVTQSPTHLIKTRGQQATLRCSPISGHTSVYWYQQALGLGLQFLLWYDEGEERNRGNFPPRFSGRQFPNYSSELNVNALELEDSALYLCASSFYRGRSGYTFGSGTRLTVV.